The source of this TCR beta chain is a study of cytomegalovirus exposure and HLA in healthy donors. PCR employed 60 Vbeta and 13 Jbeta primers. Sequencing was performed with immunoSEQ multiplex PCR; in TCRdb, only in-frame clones are kept and a portion is missing. The sample lists 120,000 to 150,000 clones; approximately 80% were seen once. The germline gives CDR1 PRHDT, CDR2 FYEKMQ (reference sequence). The CDR3 runs to 13 residues. V was clipped by 1 base and J by 3 bases, with 7 bases between them. As to this clone: Its antigen is unknown.

Regarding the study as a whole: The analysis excluded some indistinguishable V segments, including TRBV6-2 and TRBV6-3. Among the CMV-associated chains, a few were confirmed in vitro as specific for CMV antigens. For most TCR sequences rarity was the rule, although some public TCRs occurred in many donors.

This chain connects TRBV13 to TRBJ2-7; D is possibly TRBD2 (5 bases). Sequencing was performed on PBMCs. The source of this sequence is a man aged 40-50 years in good health and CMV-seronegative. The CDR3 DNA is TGTGCCAGCAGCTTAGCCGGGAACTACGAGCAGTACTTC. Translating gives CASSLAGNYEQYF.